The 31 T cell receptor beta chains given below trace back to one sample, sequenced in a study of identical twins. MiXCR was run by TCRdb on the 5' RACE reads, yielding one entry per CDR3 protein. The table includes 550,000 to 800,000 distinct CDR3 sequences, just over 7% detected once. In addition, the sample was reused for a study of yellow fever vaccine responses in identical twins.

Sequenced: PBMCs. Receptor source: a woman younger than 35 in good health.

V gene TRBV10-3 combines with J gene TRBJ2-3, with TRBD2 matching 8 bases. The J segment lost 4 bases and the V segment lost 0 bases, leaving 6 bases of the junction unmatched. The length of the CDR3 is 16 residues. Germline CDR1 and CDR2: ENHRY and SYGVKD. The CDR3 DNA reads as TGTGCCATCAGTGAGTCCCCCCCAGCGGGAGCAGATACGCAGTATTTT. Protein: CAISESPPAGADTQYF.

This clonotype was found a few times. The chain couples TRBV28 to TRBJ2-1; TRBD2 matches 9 bases. The CDR3 covers 16 residues. The ends lost 3 bases at V and 6 bases at J; junction bases unmatched: 9. Germline lookup yields CDR1 MDHEN and CDR2 SYDVKM. The CDR3 DNA reads TGTGCCAGCAGTTTTTCGGGCGGGGGGGCCCTCAATGAGCAGTTCTTC. Residues: CASSFSGGGALNEQFF.

This clonotype has a handful of counts. V usage is TRBV12-3 or TRBV12-4 and J usage is TRBJ2-2; 8 bases line up with TRBD1. The CDR3 loop spans 16 amino acids. The ends lost 4 bases at V and 7 bases at J; junction bases unmatched: 11. CDR3 sequence (DNA): TGTGCCAGCAGTTCTAGGGCACGACAGGGGCTCGGGGAGCTGTTTTTT. Its translation is CASSSRARQGLGELFF.

This clonotype was observed a few times. The rearrangement joins TRBV9 to TRBJ2-2; TRBD1 aligns across 9 bases. CDR1 is SGDLS, CDR2 YYNGEE, per germline. The CDR3 runs to 16 residues. J was trimmed by 4 bases and V by 4 bases; bases with no gene match: 8. In nucleotides, the CDR3 is TGTGCCAGCAGCCCTGGGACAGGGTTTGGCACCGGGGAGCTGTTTTTT. Translated, it gives CASSPGTGFGTGELFF.

This clonotype was found a few times. The chain joins TRBV29-1 to TRBJ2-7, with TRBD1 matching 8 bases. J gave up 4 bases and V 5 bases, and 7 bases lay outside the gene matches. This CDR3 is 13 amino acids long. Germline values: CDR1 SQVTM, CDR2 ANQGSEA. The CDR3 loop reads CSVSPTGAYEQYF. The CDR3 nucleotides read TGCAGCGTTTCCCCGACAGGGGCTTACGAGCAGTACTTC.

There are a few counts of this clonotype. The chain links TRBV5-1 to TRBJ1-1, with D perhaps matching TRBD1 (6 bases). Germline CDR1 and CDR2: SGHRS and YFSETQ. CDR3 length: 13 residues. V was trimmed by 0 bases and J by 8 bases, leaving 11 bases between them. DNA for the CDR3: TGCGCCAGCAGCTTGGAGGCGGGGGGCGAAGCTTTCTTT. This codes for CASSLEAGGEAFF.

V and J are TRBV12-3 or TRBV12-4 and TRBJ2-3, with D unclear. The CDR3 totals 12 residues. V lost 6 bases and J lost 5, with 9 bases in between. The CDR3 DNA is TGTGCCAGCAGCCCCCTTCGAGATACGCAGTATTTT. Its protein is CASSPLRDTQYF.

This clonotype was seen many times. The CDR3 bases are TGTGCCACCAGCAGAGCTGGACTAGCGGGAGGGCCTGGGGAGCTGTTTTTT. Translation: CATSRAGLAGGPGELFF. The chain is built from TRBV15 and TRBJ2-2, with TRBD2 matching over 15 bases. After removal of 1 base from V and 8 bases from J, the junction contained 5 bases not matched to a gene. Germline assignment: CDR1 LNHNV and CDR2 YYDKDF (reference sequence). The CDR3 has 17 amino acids.

This clonotype appeared many times. The chain couples TRBV5-1 to TRBJ2-3, with D possibly matching TRBD2 (5 bases). CDR1 SGHRS and CDR2 YFSETQ come from the germline V gene. This CDR3 has 14 amino acids. Trimming cost V 0 bases and J 2 bases, with 7 bases left between them. The CDR3 DNA follows: TGCGCCAGCAGCTTGGTACGGGACACAGATACGCAGTATTTT. Its protein is CASSLVRDTDTQYF.

This clonotype turned up a few times. The CDR3 reads CASSWSSSFGQGAKNIQYF. The CDR3 DNA sequence: TGTGCCAGCAGCTGGTCTTCCTCTTTCGGGCAGGGCGCCAAAAACATTCAGTACTTC. The chain uses TRBV11-2 and TRBJ2-4, with D possibly TRBD1 on 5 matching bases. V lost 4 bases and J 1 base, leaving 23 bases between the germline ends. CDR3 length: 19 residues. In germline, CDR1 is SGHAT, CDR2 FQNNGV.

This chain uses TRBV12-5 with TRBJ2-2, with 8 nucleotides matching TRBD2. J gave up 4 bases and V 3 bases, and 4 bases lay outside the gene matches. There are 15 residues in the CDR3. Germline V CDR1 and CDR2: LGHNT, FRNRAP. The CDR3 here is CASGLGAGVTGELFF. CDR3 DNA: TGTGCTAGTGGTTTAGGAGCGGGAGTCACCGGGGAGCTGTTTTTT.

This clonotype occurred many times. The chain carries TRBV20-1 and TRBJ2-1, with D unresolved. The CDR3 runs to 13 residues. Between the trimmed V and J ends, which lost 3 bases and 4 bases, there was a span of 10 bases. CDR1 DFQATT and CDR2 SNEGSKA come from the germline V gene (reference sequence). Here the CDR3 DNA reads TGCAGTGCTAGGCACCCAAATTACAATGAGCAGTTCTTC. Encoded protein: CSARHPNYNEQFF.

This chain joins TRBV4-1 and TRBJ2-7; tentatively, D is TRBD1 (6 bases). There are 15 residues in the CDR3. V shed 5 bases and J shed 3 bases, with 17 bases lying between them. Germline values: CDR1 MGHRA, CDR2 YSYEKL. The CDR3 DNA reads as TGCGCCAGCAGCTTCCAGTCGGGACAAGGCTACGAGCAGTACTTC. Translation gives CASSFQSGQGYEQYF.

This clonotype was counted at least ten times. The chain employs TRBV12-3 or TRBV12-4 and TRBJ2-6; D is undetermined. Trimming shortened V by 7 bases and J by 3 bases, and 10 bases separated the two germline ends. CDR3 length equals 14 residues. CDR3 sequence reads: CASTRGSGANVLTF. In nucleotides, the CDR3 is TGTGCCAGCACCCGCGGAAGTGGGGCCAACGTCCTGACTTTC.

This clonotype was detected ten times or more. The chain couples TRBV27 to TRBJ2-7; TRBD2 aligns across 8 bases. Losses at the gene ends were 5 bases for V and 4 bases for J; bases not matched to a gene: 10. This CDR3 contains 15 residues. Germline V CDR1 and CDR2: MNHEY, SMNVEV (reference sequence). Here the CDR3 DNA reads TGTGCCAGCAGTGTACTGGGACTAGAGTCGTACGAGCAGTACTTC. Translation gives CASSVLGLESYEQYF.

This clonotype came up many times. V and J are TRBV12-3 or TRBV12-4 and TRBJ1-2; tentatively, D is TRBD1 (5 bases). V lost 5 bases to trimming and J lost 7 bases, with 11 bases between them. The CDR3 spans 12 residues. In DNA form, the CDR3 reads TGTGCCAGCAGTCGTCCAGGGTTTGGCTACACCTTC. This translates into CASSRPGFGYTF.

The rearrangement joins TRBV29-1 to TRBJ2-7; TRBD1 matches 10 bases. The CDR3 length is 14 residues. CDR1 and CDR2 from the germline V gene are SQVTM and ANQGSEA. Trimming took 8 bases from V and 3 from J; bases not matched to a gene: 10. The CDR3 DNA sequence: TGCAGCACCCTAGGACAGGGGGAGAACTACGAGCAGTACTTC. Encoded protein: CSTLGQGENYEQYF.

This clonotype was picked up a small number of times. The V gene is TRBV3-1, the J gene TRBJ2-7; D is possibly TRBD1 or TRBD2 (5 bases each). The CDR3 loop spans 14 amino acids. Germline assignment: CDR1 LGHDT and CDR2 YNNKEL (reference sequence). Trimming cost V 0 bases and J 3 bases, with 9 bases left between them. The DNA of the CDR3 is TGTGCCAGCAGCCAAGACTCTGGGGGCTACGAGCAGTACTTC. It codes for CASSQDSGGYEQYF.

Comment on this clonotype: A much larger clone lies a single base off, so this may be a read error. V usage is TRBV29-1 and J usage is TRBJ2-7, with 11 bases identical to TRBD2. Germline trimming cut 8 bases from V and 2 bases from J; bases unmatched to any gene: 11. The CDR3 totals 15 residues. Germline V gene lookup returns CDR1 SQVTM and CDR2 ANQGSEA. The CDR3 here is CSLGTSGKSTYEQYF. The DNA for the CDR3 is TGCAGCCTCGGGACTAGCGGCAAATCCACCTACGAGCAGTACTTC.

The rearrangement joins TRBV2 to TRBJ2-1; D uncertain. The CDR3 is 17 residues long. Deletions cut 2 bases from V and 1 base from J, with 15 bases between. Germline CDR1 is SNHLY and CDR2 is FYNNEI. The CDR3 bases are TGTGCCAGCAGTGAACCCCCCGATTCCCAGTCCTACAATGAGCAGTTCTTC. It is translated as CASSEPPDSQSYNEQFF.

CDR3 bases: TGCGCCAGCAGCTTGGTTAGCGGGTCTCGTTTAGAGACCCAGTACTTC. This codes for CASSLVSGSRLETQYF. The chain has TRBV5-1 and TRBJ2-5, with TRBD2 matching over 7 bases. The CDR3 has 16 amino acids. Trimming at V came to 0 bases and at J to 4 bases, leaving 9 bases not matched to a gene. The germline V gene encodes CDR1 SGHRS and CDR2 YFSETQ.

The genes are TRBV2 and TRBJ1-1; D is uncertain. The V gene's germline CDR1 is SNHLY and CDR2 FYNNEI. V dropped 6 bases and J dropped 4 bases, with 6 bases sitting between them. The CDR3 has 11 amino acids. CDR3 nucleotide sequence: TGTGCCAGCAGGGGTTTCACTGAAGCTTTCTTT. Its translation: CASRGFTEAFF.

This clonotype turned up a few times. V usage is TRBV10-3 and J usage is TRBJ1-1, with unresolved D. V was shortened by 10 bases and J by 0 bases, with 9 bases between the two germline ends. In germline, CDR1 is ENHRY, CDR2 SYGVKD. The CDR3 totals 12 residues. The CDR3 here is CATLQMNTEAFF. DNA for the CDR3: TGTGCCACCTTACAGATGAACACTGAAGCTTTCTTT.

Many counts were recorded for this clonotype. V is TRBV5-1 and J is TRBJ2-7; D may correspond to TRBD1 or TRBD2 (5 bases each). V gave up 4 bases and J gave up 12 bases, with 23 bases separating them. The CDR3 runs to 14 residues. CDR1 is SGHRS and CDR2 is YFSETQ in the germline V gene. The CDR3 bases are TGCGCCAGCAGCCCCGGGACGGATATACTACTTAGGTACTTC. It yields the protein CASSPGTDILLRYF. The full variable domain, its missing parts supplied by reference TRBV5-1 and TRBJ2-7, is KAGVTQTPRYLIKTRGQQVTLSCSPISGHRSVSWYQQTPGQGLQFLFEYFSETQRNKGNFPGRFSGRQFSNSRSEMNVSTLELGDSALYLCASSPGTDILLRYFGPGTRLTVT.

This clonotype was seen a few times. J is TRBJ2-6 and V is TRBV18; D gene uncertain. The CDR3 covers 18 residues. Between the trimmed V and J ends, which lost 1 base and 1 base, there was a span of 14 bases. CDR1 is KGHSH and CDR2 is LQKENI in the germline V gene. The CDR3 spells CASSPRVQIESGANVLTF. In DNA, the CDR3 is TGTGCCAGCTCACCACGGGTCCAGATCGAATCTGGGGCCAACGTCCTGACTTTC.

This clonotype showed up many times. This chain links TRBV4-1 with TRBJ1-1; the D is unclear. Trimming removed 1 base from V and 11 bases from J, with 14 bases in between. Germline V gene sequence: CDR1 MGHRA, CDR2 YSYEKL. The CDR3 has 13 amino acids. CDR3 DNA sequence: TGCGCCAGCAGCCAAGTCCTGGGTTCGGTGGCTTTCTTT. Translation: CASSQVLGSVAFF.

This clonotype was detected only a few times. This rearrangement joins TRBV21-1 to TRBJ2-7. TRBV21-1 is designated a pseudogene. The CDR3 sequence is 9 residues long. Here the CDR3 reads CASSKGPFF. The CDR3 region has the DNA TGTGCCAGCAGCAAAGGACCATTTTTC.

This clonotype was counted ten times or more. The chain couples TRBV4-1 to TRBJ2-2, with 13 bases matching TRBD2. CDR3 length: 18 residues. V was clipped by 1 base and J by 4 bases; unmatched bases: 6. Germline-derived CDR1 and CDR2 are MGHRA and YSYEKL. The CDR3 protein is CASSQAPGLAGATGELFF. The CDR3 bases are TGCGCCAGCAGCCAAGCTCCCGGACTAGCGGGGGCCACCGGGGAGCTGTTTTTT.

V usage is TRBV29-1 and J usage is TRBJ1-2, with D tentatively TRBD1 (5 bases). This CDR3 region has 14 residues. With 4 bases removed from V and 3 bases from J, the gap between germline ends came to 15 bases. Germline V CDR1 and CDR2: SQVTM, ANQGSEA. The CDR3 coding sequence is TGCAGCGTTGTAGCGCAGGGTCTGGACTATGGCTACACCTTC. This codes for CSVVAQGLDYGYTF. Full variable domain (rest looked up from reference TRBV29-1 and TRBJ1-2): SAVISQKPSRDICQRGTSLTIQCQVDSQVTMMFWYRQQPGQSLTLIATANQGSEATYESGFVIDKFPISRPNLTFSTLTVSNMSPEDSSIYLCSVVAQGLDYGYTFGSGTRLTVV.

The chain links TRBV5-1 to TRBJ1-6, with D perhaps TRBD1 (5 bases). Germline V CDR1 and CDR2: SGHRS, YFSETQ. The CDR3 consists of 15 residues. V lost 0 bases to trimming and J lost 10 bases, with 14 bases between them. CDR3 in DNA: TGCGCCAGCAGCTTGGTGGGACTGGACAAGTCACCCCTCCACTTT. Translation: CASSLVGLDKSPLHF. The full variable domain, in which reference TRBV5-1 and TRBJ1-6 provide the parts outside the CDR3, is KAGVTQTPRYLIKTRGQQVTLSCSPISGHRSVSWYQQTPGQGLQFLFEYFSETQRNKGNFPGRFSGRQFSNSRSEMNVSTLELGDSALYLCASSLVGLDKSPLHFGNGTRLTVT.

This clonotype came up a few times. The rearrangement joins TRBV20-1 to TRBJ2-1; D remains ambiguous. V was trimmed by 1 base and J by 9 bases, leaving 13 bases between them. This CDR3 comprises 13 residues. The germline V gene has CDR1 DFQATT and CDR2 SNEGSKA (reference sequence). DNA of the CDR3: TGCAGTGCTAGAGCGACTGGCATAGGTGAGCAGTTCTTC. Its translation is CSARATGIGEQFF.